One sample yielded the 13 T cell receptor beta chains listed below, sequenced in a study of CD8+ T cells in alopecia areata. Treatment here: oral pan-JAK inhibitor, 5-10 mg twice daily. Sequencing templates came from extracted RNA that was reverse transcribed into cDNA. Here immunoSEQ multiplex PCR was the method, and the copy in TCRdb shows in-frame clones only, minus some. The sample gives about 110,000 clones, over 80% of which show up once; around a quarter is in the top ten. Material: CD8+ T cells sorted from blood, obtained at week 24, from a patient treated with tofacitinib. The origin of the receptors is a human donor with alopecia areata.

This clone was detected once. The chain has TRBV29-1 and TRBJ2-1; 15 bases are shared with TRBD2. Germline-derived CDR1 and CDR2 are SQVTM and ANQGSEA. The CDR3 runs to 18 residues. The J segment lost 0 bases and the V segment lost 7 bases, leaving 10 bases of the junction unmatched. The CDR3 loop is CSDPGTSGGPSSYNEQFF. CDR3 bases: TGCAGCGACCCCGGGACTAGCGGGGGGCCGAGCTCCTACAATGAGCAGTTCTTC.

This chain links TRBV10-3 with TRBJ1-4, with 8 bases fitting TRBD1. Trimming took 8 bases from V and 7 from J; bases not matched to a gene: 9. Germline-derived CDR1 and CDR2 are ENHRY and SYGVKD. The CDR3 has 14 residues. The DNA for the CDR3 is TGTGCCATCGGTGGTCCCCAGGGGGCTGAAAAACTGTTTTTT. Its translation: CAIGGPQGAEKLFF.

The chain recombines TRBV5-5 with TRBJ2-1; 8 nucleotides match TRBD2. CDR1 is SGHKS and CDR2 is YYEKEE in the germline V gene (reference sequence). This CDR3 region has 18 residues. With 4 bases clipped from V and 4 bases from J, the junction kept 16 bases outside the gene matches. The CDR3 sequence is CASSPEGGGTSFYNEQFF. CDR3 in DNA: TGTGCCAGCAGCCCGGAGGGCGGGGGGACGTCCTTTTACAATGAGCAGTTCTTC.

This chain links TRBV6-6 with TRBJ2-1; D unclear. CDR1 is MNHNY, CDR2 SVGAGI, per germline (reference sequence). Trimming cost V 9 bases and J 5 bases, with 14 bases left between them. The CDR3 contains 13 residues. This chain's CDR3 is CASRPGLHNEQFF. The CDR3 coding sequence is TGTGCCAGTCGCCCTGGGTTGCACAATGAGCAGTTCTTC.

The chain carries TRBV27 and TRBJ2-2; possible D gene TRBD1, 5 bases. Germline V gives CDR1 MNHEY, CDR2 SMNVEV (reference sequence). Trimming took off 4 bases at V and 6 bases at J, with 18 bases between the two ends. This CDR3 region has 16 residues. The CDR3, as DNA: TGTGCCAGCAGTTCCCCGGCAGGGTACCGGGCCGGGGAGCTGTTTTTT. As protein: CASSSPAGYRAGELFF.

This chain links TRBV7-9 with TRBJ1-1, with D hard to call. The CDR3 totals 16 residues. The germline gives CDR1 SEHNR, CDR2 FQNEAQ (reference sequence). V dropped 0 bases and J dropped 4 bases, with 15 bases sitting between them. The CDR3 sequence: CASSLASRIDPTEAFF. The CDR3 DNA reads TGTGCCAGCAGCTTAGCCTCCCGAATAGACCCCACTGAAGCTTTCTTT. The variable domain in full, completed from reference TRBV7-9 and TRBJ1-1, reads DTGVSQNPRHKITKRGQNVTFRCDPISEHNRLYWYRQTLGQGPEFLTYFQNEAQLEKSRLLSDRFSAERPKGSFSTLEIQRTEQGDSAMYLCASSLASRIDPTEAFFGQGTRLTVV.

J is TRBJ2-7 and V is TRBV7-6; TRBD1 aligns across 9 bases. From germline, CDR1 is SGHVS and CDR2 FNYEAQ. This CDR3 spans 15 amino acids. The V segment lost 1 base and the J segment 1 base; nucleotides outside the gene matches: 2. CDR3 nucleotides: TGTGCCAGCAGCTTAGACAGGGGGCCGTCCTACGAGCAGTACTTC. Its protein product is CASSLDRGPSYEQYF.

CDR3 DNA: TGTGCCAGCAGTTACCGGGACCCGATCAATGAGCAGTTCTTC. It yields the protein CASSYRDPINEQFF. The chain employs TRBV6-6 and TRBJ2-1; possibly TRBD1 or TRBD2 for D (5 bases each). CDR3 length: 14 residues. Trimming pared 2 bases from V and 6 bases from J, leaving 11 bases between. The germline V gene has CDR1 MNHNY and CDR2 SVGAGI (reference sequence).

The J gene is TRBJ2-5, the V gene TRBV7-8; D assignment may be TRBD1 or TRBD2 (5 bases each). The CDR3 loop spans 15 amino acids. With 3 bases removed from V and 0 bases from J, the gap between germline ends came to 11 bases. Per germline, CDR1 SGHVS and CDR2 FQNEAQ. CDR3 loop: CASSFGTLHQETQYF. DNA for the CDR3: TGTGCCAGCAGCTTTGGGACGCTCCACCAAGAGACCCAGTACTTC.

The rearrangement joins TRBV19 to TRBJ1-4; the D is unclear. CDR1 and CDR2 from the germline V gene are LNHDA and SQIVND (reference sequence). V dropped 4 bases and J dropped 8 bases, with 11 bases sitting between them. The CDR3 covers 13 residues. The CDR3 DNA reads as TGTGCCAGTAGTAAAAGGGAGGAAGAAAAACTGTTTTTT. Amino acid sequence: CASSKREEEKLFF.

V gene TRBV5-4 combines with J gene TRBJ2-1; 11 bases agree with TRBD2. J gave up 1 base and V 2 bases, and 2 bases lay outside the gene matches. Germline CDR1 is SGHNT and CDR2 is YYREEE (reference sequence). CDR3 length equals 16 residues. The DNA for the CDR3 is TGTGCCAGCAGCTTCCTAGCGGGGGGATCCTACAATGAGCAGTTCTTC. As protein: CASSFLAGGSYNEQFF.

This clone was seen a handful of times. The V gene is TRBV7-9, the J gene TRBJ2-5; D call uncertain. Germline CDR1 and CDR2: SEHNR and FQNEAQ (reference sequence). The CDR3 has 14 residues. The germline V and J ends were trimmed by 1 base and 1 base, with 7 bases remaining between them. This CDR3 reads CASSLEALQETQYF. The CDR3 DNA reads TGTGCCAGCAGCTTAGAAGCACTCCAAGAGACCCAGTACTTC.

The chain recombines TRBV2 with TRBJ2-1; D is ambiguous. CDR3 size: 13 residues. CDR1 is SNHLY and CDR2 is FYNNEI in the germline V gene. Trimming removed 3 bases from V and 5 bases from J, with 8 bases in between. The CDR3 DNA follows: TGTGCCAGCAGTGACAACGGAGACAATGAGCAGTTCTTC. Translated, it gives CASSDNGDNEQFF.